The TCR beta chain described here comes from a study of T cells in Graves' hyperthyroidism and ophthalmopathy. RNA transcripts were the template for amplifying TCR beta CDR3 regions. First-round RT-PCR with HTBI primers amplified the TCR CDR3 region. TCRdb passed the multiplex PCR reads through MiXCR, listing each CDR3 protein once. The data hold about 290,000 distinct CDR3 sequences, with 12% to 15% observed a single time. There are 16 residues in the CDR3. The germline V and J ends were trimmed by 1 base and 3 bases, with 16 bases remaining between them. Germline CDR1 is SGHAT and CDR2 is FQNNGV. This TCR came from a woman in her thirties or forties with Graves' hyperthyroidism. The V call is TRBV11-2, the J call TRBJ2-7; a possible D gene is TRBD2 (6 bases). The source material was blood. CDR3 region: CASSLGGLQDYYEQYF. The DNA of the CDR3 is TGTGCCAGCAGCTTAGGGGGACTCCAAGACTACTACGAGCAGTACTTC.